This TCR beta chain was obtained from a study of identical twins. Broader study findings: Modelling approaches yielded underestimates of out-of-frame TCR alpha sharing between monozygotic twins.

A few counts support this clonotype. Its matching antigen is unknown. Via MiXCR, TCRdb re-called the 5' RACE reads, giving one row per CDR3 protein. The sample has hundreds of thousands of distinct CDR3 sequences, 8.5% to 9% seen once. CDR3 length: 16 amino acids. V gave up 0 bases and J gave up 2 bases; unmatched junction bases: 4. CDR1 DFQATT and CDR2 SNEGSKA come from the germline V gene (reference sequence). These data also featured in a second study, about yellow fever vaccine responses in identical twins.

The receptor's source is a woman aged 18 to 35 in good health. The chain combines TRBV20-1 with TRBJ2-2; 9 bases agree with TRBD2. The sequencing input was PBMCs. The CDR3, as DNA: TGCAGTGCTAGAGATGCGACTAGCGGAAACACCGGGGAGCTGTTTTTT. This codes for CSARDATSGNTGELFF.